These 30 T cell receptor beta chains were sequenced from one sample in a study of CD4 T cells in relation to SARS-CoV-2 and coronaviruses. These TCRs are of unknown antigen specificity. The assay was immunoSEQ multiplex PCR, and TCRdb's table has in-frame clones only and misses some. The sample carries about 29,000 clones, about three quarters recorded once. Before the COVID-19 pandemic, during about 2011-2019, CD4+ T cells were taken from unexposed donors. Isolation of CD4+ T cells took place after about 9 days in culture. Sample: CD4+ T cells from PBMCs, cultured in vitro. These receptors were taken from a human donor in good health.

This clone showed up just a few times. The rearrangement links TRBV29-1 to TRBJ2-2; TRBD1 agrees at 8 bases. In germline, CDR1 is SQVTM, CDR2 ANQGSEA. The CDR3 has 13 residues. Trimming at V came to 7 bases and at J to 8 bases, leaving 9 bases not matched to a gene. CDR3 protein: CSALAGGGGELFF. As DNA, the CDR3 is TGCAGCGCCCTAGCAGGGGGCGGGGGGGAGCTGTTTTTT.

V gene TRBV5-1 combines with J gene TRBJ1-2; maybe TRBD1 (6 bases). The CDR3 sequence is 14 residues long. Per the germline V gene, CDR1 is SGHRS and CDR2 is YFSETQ. The V end was cut by 4 bases, the J end by 5 bases, with 15 bases between. This CDR3 is CASSGGAAPYGYTF. The CDR3 DNA reads as TGCGCCAGCAGCGGGGGGGCGGCACCATATGGCTACACCTTC.

The chain employs TRBV19 and TRBJ2-1; 9 positions agree with TRBD2. This CDR3 contains 19 residues. V lost 6 bases to trimming and J lost 2 bases; unmatched junction nucleotides: 17. Germline V CDR1 and CDR2: LNHDA, SQIVND (reference sequence). The CDR3 loop is CASRRYGTSLYSPYNEQFF. CDR3 nucleotides: TGTGCCAGTAGAAGATACGGGACTAGCCTTTATAGTCCCTACAATGAGCAGTTCTTC.

The chain joins TRBV5-6 to TRBJ1-2; D is possibly TRBD1 (5 bases). Germline V gene data show CDR1 as SGHDT and CDR2 as YYEEEE. The V end lost 4 bases, the J end lost 14 bases, and 21 bases lay between the germline ends. The CDR3 loop spans 13 amino acids. The CDR3 sequence: CASSVPGLLTTTF. In DNA form, the CDR3 reads TGTGCCAGCAGCGTACCGGGACTGTTGACTACAACCTTC.

In its sample, this clone was seen once. The chain couples TRBV13 to TRBJ2-2; 10 positions match TRBD2. The ends lost 2 bases at V and 6 bases at J; junction bases unmatched: 3. Germline CDR1 and CDR2: PRHDT and FYEKMQ (reference sequence). The length of the CDR3 is 15 residues. The CDR3 nucleotides are TGTGCCAGCAGCTTACCTAGCGGGGGCTCCGGGGAGCTGTTTTTT. This gives the protein CASSLPSGGSGELFF. The full variable domain, its missing parts supplied by reference TRBV13 and TRBJ2-2, is AAGVIQSPRHLIKEKRETATLKCYPIPRHDTVYWYQQGPGQDPQFLISFYEKMQSDKGSIPDRFSAQQFSDYHSELNMSSLELGDSALYFCASSLPSGGSGELFFGEGSRLTVL.

In this sample, this clone turned up once. V is TRBV19 and J is TRBJ1-1, with D hard to call. CDR1 LNHDA and CDR2 SQIVND come from the germline V gene (reference sequence). The CDR3 totals 12 residues. The V end was cut by 7 bases, the J end by 7 bases, with 13 bases between. CDR3 nucleotides: TGTGCCAGTAAGCGAACGGGAATTGAAGCTTTCTTT. Protein: CASKRTGIEAFF.

The chain is built from TRBV7-3 and TRBJ2-7; unclear D gene. CDR3 length equals 15 residues. CDR1 is SGHTA, CDR2 FQGTGA, per germline. Trimming removed 5 bases from V and 0 bases from J, with 14 bases in between. The CDR3: CASSPQAGPSYEQYF. DNA of the CDR3: TGTGCCAGCAGCCCTCAGGCAGGACCCTCCTACGAGCAGTACTTC.

This clone was recorded only once. The rearrangement uses TRBV9 and TRBJ1-1; D is perhaps TRBD1 (5 bases). V was pared by 5 bases and J by 3 bases, with 17 bases between. The CDR3 has 15 residues. Germline CDR1 reads SGDLS; CDR2 reads YYNGEE. In DNA, the CDR3 is TGTGCCAGCAGTCCCCTAGACAGAAGGGACACTGAAGCTTTCTTT. It yields the protein CASSPLDRRDTEAFF.

The chain combines TRBV18 with TRBJ2-7; perhaps TRBD2 as D (5 bases). Germline CDR1 KGHSH, CDR2 LQKENI. V was cut by 3 bases and J by 3 bases, with 9 bases left in between. This CDR3 contains 13 residues. This chain's CDR3 is CASSPGLDYEQYF. CDR3 DNA: TGTGCCAGCTCACCCGGACTCGACTACGAGCAGTACTTC.

The chain is built from TRBV5-1 and TRBJ2-5, with D perhaps matching TRBD1 (6 bases). V lost 7 bases and J 2 bases, leaving 15 bases between the germline ends. The CDR3 sequence is 14 residues long. Looked up from germline, CDR1 is SGHRS and CDR2 is YFSETQ. The CDR3, as DNA: TGCGCCAGCGGAGCCGGGACAAATCAAGAGACCCAGTACTTC. Amino acid sequence: CASGAGTNQETQYF.

The chain couples TRBV18 to TRBJ2-6, with D unresolved. Deletions cut 6 bases from V and 1 base from J, with 13 bases between. Germline V gene sequence: CDR1 KGHSH, CDR2 LQKENI. The CDR3 loop spans 16 amino acids. This chain's CDR3 is CASSRFQLSGANVLTF. The CDR3 DNA is TGTGCCAGCTCCCGTTTTCAACTTTCTGGGGCCAACGTCCTGACTTTC.

A few counts support this clone. This chain joins TRBV18 and TRBJ2-2; no firm D call. The CDR3 has 16 residues. Germline V gene sequence: CDR1 KGHSH, CDR2 LQKENI. The V end lost 3 bases, the J end lost 1 base, and 12 bases lay between the germline ends. CDR3 DNA sequence: TGTGCCAGCTCACCCGAAGTCCTACTGAACACCGGGGAGCTGTTTTTT. This encodes CASSPEVLLNTGELFF.

The chain uses TRBV30 and TRBJ1-1; 7 bases map to TRBD1. V gave up 3 bases and J gave up 9 bases; unmatched junction bases: 7. The CDR3 consists of 12 residues. Per germline, CDR1 GTSNPN and CDR2 SVGIG (reference sequence). The CDR3 DNA reads as TGTGCCTGGAGCTTGGGACAGAAAAAAGCTTTCTTT. This translates into CAWSLGQKKAFF.

The chain is built from TRBV19 and TRBJ1-6; no reliable D call. Trimming stripped 6 bases from V and 5 bases from J, with 14 bases between. This CDR3 spans 15 amino acids. The germline V gene has CDR1 LNHDA and CDR2 SQIVND (reference sequence). The CDR3 here is CASRTGEADNSPLHF. The CDR3 DNA is TGTGCCAGTAGGACGGGAGAAGCTGATAATTCACCCCTCCACTTT.

The chain links TRBV19 to TRBJ1-2; D gene unclear. The CDR3 is 14 residues long. Germline CDR1 LNHDA, CDR2 SQIVND (reference sequence). The V gene lost 5 bases and the J gene lost 4 bases, with 14 bases spanning the gap. The CDR3 DNA follows: TGTGCCAGTAGTTCACTGGACTGGGGCTATGGCTACACCTTC. This translates into CASSSLDWGYGYTF.

This chain links TRBV27 with TRBJ1-6, with 8 bases fitting TRBD1. CDR1 MNHEY and CDR2 SMNVEV come from the germline V gene (reference sequence). V lost 4 bases and J lost 7; bases outside the gene matches: 12. The CDR3 is 17 residues long. Written as DNA, the CDR3 is TGTGCCAGCAGTTCGACTATCTCCTCAGGGGGCAATTCACCCCTCCACTTT. Translated, it gives CASSSTISSGGNSPLHF.

The chain uses TRBV7-2 and TRBJ1-2, with TRBD1 as a possible D gene (5 bases). Trimming shortened V by 1 base and J by 1 base, and 10 bases separated the two germline ends. Germline CDR1 and CDR2: SGHTA and FQGNSA. The CDR3 extends over 15 amino acids. The CDR3 loop reads CASSLGGRYNYGYTF. The CDR3 bases are TGTGCCAGCAGCTTAGGGGGCAGATATAACTATGGCTACACCTTC.

The chain uses TRBV19 and TRBJ2-2, with D maybe TRBD1 (6 bases). Between the trimmed V and J ends, which lost 4 bases and 7 bases, there was a span of 16 bases. CDR3 size: 15 residues. From germline, CDR1 is LNHDA and CDR2 SQIVND (reference sequence). The CDR3 sequence: CASSTSTGGHGELFF. In DNA form, the CDR3 reads TGTGCCAGTAGTACCTCGACTGGGGGACACGGGGAGCTGTTTTTT.

J is TRBJ2-3 and V is TRBV14; either TRBD1 or TRBD2 may supply D (5 bases each). CDR1 and CDR2 from the germline V gene are SGHDN and FVKESK. This CDR3 comprises 13 residues. The germline V and J ends were trimmed by 4 bases and 6 bases, with 11 bases remaining between them. CDR3 sequence (DNA): TGTGCCAGCAGCCTGGTGGGACGGGATACGCAGTATTTT. This codes for CASSLVGRDTQYF. Looking up the rest from reference TRBV14 and TRBJ2-3 gives the full variable domain: EAGVTQFPSHSVIEKGQTVTLRCDPISGHDNLYWYRRVMGKEIKFLLHFVKESKQDESGMPNNRFLAERTGGTYSTLKVQPAELEDSGVYFCASSLVGRDTQYFGPGTRLTVL.

This sequence joins TRBV10-3 and TRBJ2-7; D gene uncertain. V was clipped by 7 bases and J by 4 bases, with 11 bases between them. This CDR3 spans 12 amino acids. Germline values: CDR1 ENHRY, CDR2 SYGVKD. CDR3 region: CAITRTAYEQYF. The CDR3 region has the DNA TGTGCCATCACCCGGACCGCATACGAGCAGTACTTC.

The V call is TRBV9, the J call TRBJ1-3; D is perhaps TRBD1 (5 bases). Germline CDR1 and CDR2: SGDLS and YYNGEE. V lost 0 bases, J lost 4 bases, and 8 bases lay in between. The CDR3 is made up of 14 amino acids. The CDR3 loop reads CASSVEGFGNTIYF. Here the CDR3 DNA reads TGTGCCAGCAGCGTAGAGGGGTTCGGAAACACCATATATTTT.

This clone was picked up a small number of times. V and J are TRBV7-2 and TRBJ1-6, with TRBD1 matching over 10 bases. Germline V gene lookup returns CDR1 SGHTA and CDR2 FQGNSA. The V segment lost 5 bases and the J segment 10 bases; nucleotides outside the gene matches: 8. The CDR3 has 15 amino acids. CDR3 sequence: CASSPGQGRRSPLHF. The DNA of the CDR3 is TGTGCCAGCAGCCCGGGACAGGGGAGACGATCACCCCTCCACTTT.

V and J are TRBV24-1 and TRBJ2-7; TRBD1 matches at 7 bases. This CDR3 region has 14 residues. After removal of 4 bases from V and 5 bases from J, the junction contained 7 bases not matched to a gene. CDR1 and CDR2 from the germline V gene are KGHDR and SFDVKD. In DNA, the CDR3 is TGTGCCACCAGTGACCCGAACAGGGGAAACGAGCAGTACTTC. Its translation is CATSDPNRGNEQYF.

This chain joins TRBV3-1 (or the pseudogene TRBV3-2) and TRBJ2-3; perhaps TRBD2 as D (6 bases). Germline V gene sequence: CDR1 LGHDT, CDR2 YNNKEL (reference sequence). The V end lost 4 bases, the J end lost 0 bases, and 17 bases lay between the germline ends. This CDR3 is built from 17 residues. CDR3 bases: TGTGCCAGCAGCCTCGTCGGGGGAGACTACAGCACAGATACGCAGTATTTT. Amino acids: CASSLVGGDYSTDTQYF.

CDR3 DNA: TGTGCCAGCAGTTTCACCGGGACGATGGGGGAGACCCAGTACTTC. Encoded protein: CASSFTGTMGETQYF. This rearrangement joins TRBV21-1 to TRBJ2-5. TRBV21-1 is flagged as a pseudogene. The length of the CDR3 is 15 residues.

The chain has TRBV19 and TRBJ2-7; D is possibly TRBD1 or TRBD2 (6 bases each). Germline CDR1 is LNHDA and CDR2 is SQIVND (reference sequence). V dropped 8 bases and J dropped 5 bases, with 13 bases sitting between them. CDR3 length: 12 residues. CDR3 amino acids: CASSGGRHEQYF. Here the CDR3 DNA reads TGTGCCAGTTCCGGGGGCCGTCACGAGCAGTACTTC.

J is TRBJ2-1 and V is TRBV7-3, with 7 nucleotides matching TRBD2. Germline lookup yields CDR1 SGHTA and CDR2 FQGTGA. V was pared by 0 bases and J by 7 bases, with 3 bases of the junction left unmatched. The CDR3 is 14 residues long. The CDR3 loop reads CASSLTASGNEQFF. DNA of the CDR3: TGTGCCAGCAGCTTAACGGCTAGCGGTAATGAGCAGTTCTTC.

The sample holds a few counts of this clone. This chain connects TRBV6-5 to TRBJ1-3; D perhaps matches TRBD1 (5 bases). The germline CDR1 and CDR2 sequences are MNHEY and SVGAGI. V was cut by 6 bases and J by 6 bases, with 12 bases left in between. The CDR3 spans 13 residues. The CDR3 is CASRKDIENTIYF. CDR3 nucleotides: TGTGCCAGCAGGAAGGACATTGAAAACACCATATATTTT.

The chain has TRBV19 and TRBJ2-3; D perhaps matches TRBD2 (5 bases). Germline V lookup: CDR1 LNHDA, CDR2 SQIVND (reference sequence). CDR3 length: 14 residues. The V end lost 3 bases, the J end lost 3 bases, and 10 bases lay between the germline ends. The CDR3 loop reads CASSIFLATDTQYF. The CDR3, as DNA: TGTGCCAGTAGTATCTTCCTAGCAACAGATACGCAGTATTTT.

V is TRBV5-1 and J is TRBJ2-7; 15 bases map to TRBD2. Looked up from germline, CDR1 is SGHRS and CDR2 is YFSETQ. Trimming at V came to 3 bases and at J to 1 base, leaving 2 bases not matched to a gene. CDR3 size: 16 residues. The CDR3 region has the DNA TGCGCCAGCAGCTGGGGGACTAGCGGGGGGTCCTACGAGCAGTACTTC. Translating it yields CASSWGTSGGSYEQYF.